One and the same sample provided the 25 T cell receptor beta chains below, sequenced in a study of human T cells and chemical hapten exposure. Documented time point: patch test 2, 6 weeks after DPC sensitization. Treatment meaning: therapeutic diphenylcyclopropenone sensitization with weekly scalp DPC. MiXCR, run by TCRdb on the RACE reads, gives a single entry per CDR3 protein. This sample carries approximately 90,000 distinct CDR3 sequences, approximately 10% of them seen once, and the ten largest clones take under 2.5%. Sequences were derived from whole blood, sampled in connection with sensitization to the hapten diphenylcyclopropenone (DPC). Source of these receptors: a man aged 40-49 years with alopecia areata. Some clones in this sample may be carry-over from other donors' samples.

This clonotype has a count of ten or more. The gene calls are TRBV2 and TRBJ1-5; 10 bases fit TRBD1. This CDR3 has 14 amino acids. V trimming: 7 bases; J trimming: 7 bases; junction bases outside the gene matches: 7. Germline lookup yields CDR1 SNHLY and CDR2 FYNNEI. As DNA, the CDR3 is TGTGCCAGCATGTGGACAGGGGGAGACCAGCCCCAGCATTTT. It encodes CASMWTGGDQPQHF.

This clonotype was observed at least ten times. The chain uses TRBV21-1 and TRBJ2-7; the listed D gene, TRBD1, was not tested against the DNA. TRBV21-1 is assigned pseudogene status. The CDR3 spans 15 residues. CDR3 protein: CASSKGRQGADEQYV. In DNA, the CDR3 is TGTGCCAGCAGCAAAGGGCGACAGGGGGCAGACGAGCAGTACGTC.

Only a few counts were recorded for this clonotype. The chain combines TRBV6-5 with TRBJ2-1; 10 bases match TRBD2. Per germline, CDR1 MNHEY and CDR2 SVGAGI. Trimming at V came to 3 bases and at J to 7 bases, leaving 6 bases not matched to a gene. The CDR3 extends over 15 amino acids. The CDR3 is CASSYKAGGVNEQFF. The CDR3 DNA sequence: TGTGCCAGCAGTTATAAAGCGGGAGGGGTTAATGAGCAGTTCTTC.

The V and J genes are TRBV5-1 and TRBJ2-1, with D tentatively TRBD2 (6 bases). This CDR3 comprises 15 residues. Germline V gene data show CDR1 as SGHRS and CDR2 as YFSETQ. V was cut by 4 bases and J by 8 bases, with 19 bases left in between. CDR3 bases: TGCGCCAGCAGCCCGCAACCTGGAGGGTCAGATGAGCAGTTCTTC. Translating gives CASSPQPGGSDEQFF.

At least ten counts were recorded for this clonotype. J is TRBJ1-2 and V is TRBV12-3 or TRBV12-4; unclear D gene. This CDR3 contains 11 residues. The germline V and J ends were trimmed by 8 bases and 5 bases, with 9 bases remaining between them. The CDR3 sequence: CASGKEYGYTF. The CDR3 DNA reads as TGTGCCAGCGGGAAGGAGTATGGCTACACCTTC.

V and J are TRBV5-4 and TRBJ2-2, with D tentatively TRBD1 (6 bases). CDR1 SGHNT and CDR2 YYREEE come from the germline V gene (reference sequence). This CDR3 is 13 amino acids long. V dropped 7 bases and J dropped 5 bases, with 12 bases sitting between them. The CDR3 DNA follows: TGTGCCAGCCGGATGGGGGCGACCGGGGAGCTGTTTTTT. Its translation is CASRMGATGELFF.

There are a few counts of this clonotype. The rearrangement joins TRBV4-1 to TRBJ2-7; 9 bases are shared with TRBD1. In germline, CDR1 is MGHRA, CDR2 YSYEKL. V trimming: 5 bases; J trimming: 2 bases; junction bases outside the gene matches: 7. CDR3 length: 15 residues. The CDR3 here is CASSSGQGIPYEQYV. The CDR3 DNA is TGCGCCAGCAGCTCGGGACAGGGTATCCCCTACGAGCAGTACGTC.

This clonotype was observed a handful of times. The CDR3 here is CASSRSGSPNNEQFF. The CDR3 region has the DNA TGTGCCAGCAGCCGTAGCGGGAGTCCAAACAATGAGCAGTTCTTC. The chain carries TRBV9 and TRBJ2-1, with 9 bases aligning to TRBD2. Trimming cost V 4 bases and J 5 bases; bases outside gene matches: 7. This CDR3 is built from 15 residues. In germline, CDR1 is SGDLS, CDR2 YYNGEE.

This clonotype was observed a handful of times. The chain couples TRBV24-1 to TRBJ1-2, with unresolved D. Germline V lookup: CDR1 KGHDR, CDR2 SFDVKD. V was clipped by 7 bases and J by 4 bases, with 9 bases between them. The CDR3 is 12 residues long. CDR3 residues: CATSGDGYGYTF. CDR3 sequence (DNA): TGTGCCACCAGCGGGGATGGCTATGGCTACACCTTC.

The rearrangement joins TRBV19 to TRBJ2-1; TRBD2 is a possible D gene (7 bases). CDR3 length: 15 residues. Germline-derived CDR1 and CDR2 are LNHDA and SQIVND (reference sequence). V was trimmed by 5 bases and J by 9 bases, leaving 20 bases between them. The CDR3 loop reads CASSWLAVGGSEQFF. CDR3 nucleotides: TGTGCCAGTAGTTGGCTAGCGGTAGGGGGGAGTGAGCAGTTCTTC.

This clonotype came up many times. CDR3 DNA sequence: TGTGCCATCAGTGACAGCCGAACTGGAAACACCATATATTTT. This encodes CAISDSRTGNTIYF. V and J are TRBV10-3 and TRBJ1-3; D uncertain. Trimming took off 3 bases at V and 2 bases at J, with 8 bases between the two ends. This CDR3 has 14 residues. The V gene's germline CDR1 is ENHRY and CDR2 SYGVKD.

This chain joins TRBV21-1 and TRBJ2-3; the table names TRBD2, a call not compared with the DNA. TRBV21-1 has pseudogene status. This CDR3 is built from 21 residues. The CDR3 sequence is CASSKAKRLAGSERSTDTQYF. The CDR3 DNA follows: TGTGCCAGCAGCAAAGCAAAAAGACTAGCGGGATCCGAGCGTAGCACAGATACGCAGTATTTT.

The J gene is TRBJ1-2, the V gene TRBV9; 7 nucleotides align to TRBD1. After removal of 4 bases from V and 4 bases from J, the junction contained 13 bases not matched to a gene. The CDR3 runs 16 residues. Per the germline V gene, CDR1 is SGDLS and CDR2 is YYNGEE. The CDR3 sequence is CASSPSGHGDSYGYTF. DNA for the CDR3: TGTGCCAGCAGCCCATCGGGACACGGGGACAGCTATGGCTACACCTTC.

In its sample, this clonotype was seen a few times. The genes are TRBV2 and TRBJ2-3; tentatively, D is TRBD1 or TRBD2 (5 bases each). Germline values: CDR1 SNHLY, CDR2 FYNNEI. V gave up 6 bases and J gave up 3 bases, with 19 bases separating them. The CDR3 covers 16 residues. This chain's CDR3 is CASRWGWGEGTDTQYF. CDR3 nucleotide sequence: TGTGCCAGCAGGTGGGGCTGGGGCGAGGGGACAGATACGCAGTATTTT.

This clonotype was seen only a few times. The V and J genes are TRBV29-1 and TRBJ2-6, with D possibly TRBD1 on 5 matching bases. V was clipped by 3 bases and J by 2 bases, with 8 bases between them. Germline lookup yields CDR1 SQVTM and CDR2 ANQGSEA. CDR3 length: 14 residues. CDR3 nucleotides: TGCAGCGTTGAGACGGACACTGGGGCCAACGTCCTGACTTTC. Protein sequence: CSVETDTGANVLTF.

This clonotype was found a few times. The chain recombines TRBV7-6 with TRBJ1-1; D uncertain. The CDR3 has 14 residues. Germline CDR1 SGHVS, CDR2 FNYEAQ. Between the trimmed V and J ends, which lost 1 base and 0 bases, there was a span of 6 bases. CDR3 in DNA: TGTGCCAGCAGCTTAGTAAATTTGAACACTGAAGCTTTCTTT. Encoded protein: CASSLVNLNTEAFF.

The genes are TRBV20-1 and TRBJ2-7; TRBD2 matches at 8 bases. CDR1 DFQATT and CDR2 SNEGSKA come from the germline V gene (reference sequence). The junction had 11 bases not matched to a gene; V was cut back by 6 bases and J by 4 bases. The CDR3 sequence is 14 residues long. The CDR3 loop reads CSATPSGSQYEQYV. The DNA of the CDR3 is TGCAGTGCAACGCCCAGCGGGAGTCAATACGAGCAGTACGTC.

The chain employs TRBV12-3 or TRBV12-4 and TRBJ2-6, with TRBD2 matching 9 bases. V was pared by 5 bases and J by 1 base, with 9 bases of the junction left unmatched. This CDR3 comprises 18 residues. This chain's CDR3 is CASSPLAGVESGANVLTF. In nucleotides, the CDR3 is TGTGCCAGCAGTCCGTTAGCGGGAGTGGAGTCTGGGGCCAACGTCCTGACTTTC.

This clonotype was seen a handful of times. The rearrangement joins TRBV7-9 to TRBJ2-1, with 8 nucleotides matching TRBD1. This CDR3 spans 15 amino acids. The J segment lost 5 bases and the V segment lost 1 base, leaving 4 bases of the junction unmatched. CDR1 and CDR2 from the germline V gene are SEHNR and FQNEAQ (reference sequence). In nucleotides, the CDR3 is TGTGCCAGCAGCTTAGGAGGGACAGGCCACAATGAGCAGTTCTTC. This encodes CASSLGGTGHNEQFF.

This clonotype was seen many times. The chain's CDR3 is CASSLSPDGYTF. DNA for the CDR3: TGTGCCAGCAGTTTATCCCCCGATGGCTACACCTTC. The chain combines TRBV28 with TRBJ1-2; D is undetermined. Per the germline V gene, CDR1 is MDHEN and CDR2 is SYDVKM. Deletions cut 1 base from V and 6 bases from J, with 6 bases between. The CDR3 loop spans 12 amino acids.

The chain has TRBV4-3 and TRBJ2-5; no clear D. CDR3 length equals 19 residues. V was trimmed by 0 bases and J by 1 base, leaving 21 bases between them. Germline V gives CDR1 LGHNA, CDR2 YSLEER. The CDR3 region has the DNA TGCGCCAGCAGCCAAGAACCTCCTTCAACACCTCGACCCCAAGAGACCCAGTACTTC. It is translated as CASSQEPPSTPRPQETQYF.

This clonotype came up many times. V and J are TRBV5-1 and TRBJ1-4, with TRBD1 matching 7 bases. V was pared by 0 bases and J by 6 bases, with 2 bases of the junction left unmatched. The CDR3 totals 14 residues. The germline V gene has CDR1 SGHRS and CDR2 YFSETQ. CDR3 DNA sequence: TGCGCCAGCAGCTTGGGACAGGGAGATGAAAAACTGTTTTTT. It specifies CASSLGQGDEKLFF.

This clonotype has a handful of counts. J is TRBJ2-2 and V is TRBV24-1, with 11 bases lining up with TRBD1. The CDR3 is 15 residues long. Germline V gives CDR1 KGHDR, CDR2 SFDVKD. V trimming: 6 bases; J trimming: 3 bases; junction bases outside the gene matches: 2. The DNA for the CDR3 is TGTGCCACCAGTCCGGACAGGGGGCACACCGGGGAGCTGTTTTTT. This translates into CATSPDRGHTGELFF.

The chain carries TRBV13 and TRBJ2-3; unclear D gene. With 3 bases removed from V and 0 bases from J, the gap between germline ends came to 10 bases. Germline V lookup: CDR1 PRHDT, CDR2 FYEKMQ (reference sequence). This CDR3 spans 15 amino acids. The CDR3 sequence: CASSFGLSSTDTQYF. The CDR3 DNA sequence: TGTGCCAGCAGCTTCGGGCTTTCCAGCACAGATACGCAGTATTTT.

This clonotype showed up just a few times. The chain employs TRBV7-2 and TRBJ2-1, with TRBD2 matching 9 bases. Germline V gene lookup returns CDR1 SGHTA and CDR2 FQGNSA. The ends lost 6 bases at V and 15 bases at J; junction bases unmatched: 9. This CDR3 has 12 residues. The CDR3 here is CASSSKREVGFF. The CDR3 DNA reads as TGTGCCAGCAGTTCCAAGCGGGAGGTTGGGTTCTTC.